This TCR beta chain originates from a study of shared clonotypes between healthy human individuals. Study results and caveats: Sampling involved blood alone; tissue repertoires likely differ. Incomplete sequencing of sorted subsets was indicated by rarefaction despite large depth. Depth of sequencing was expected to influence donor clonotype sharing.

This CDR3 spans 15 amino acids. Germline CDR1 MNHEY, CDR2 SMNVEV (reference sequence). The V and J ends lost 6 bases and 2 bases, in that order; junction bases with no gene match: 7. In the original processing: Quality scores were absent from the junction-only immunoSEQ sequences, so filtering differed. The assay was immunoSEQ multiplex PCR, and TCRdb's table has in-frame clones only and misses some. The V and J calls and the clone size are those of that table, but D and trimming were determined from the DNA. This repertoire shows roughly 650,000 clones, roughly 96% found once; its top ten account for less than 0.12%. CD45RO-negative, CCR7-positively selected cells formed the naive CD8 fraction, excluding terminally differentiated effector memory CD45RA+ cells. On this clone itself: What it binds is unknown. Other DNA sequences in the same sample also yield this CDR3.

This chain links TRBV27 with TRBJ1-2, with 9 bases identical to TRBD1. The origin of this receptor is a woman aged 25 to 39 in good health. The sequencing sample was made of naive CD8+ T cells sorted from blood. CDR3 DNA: TGTGCCAGCAGCCCTGTGGGGACAGGGAACTATGGCTACACCTTC. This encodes CASSPVGTGNYGYTF.